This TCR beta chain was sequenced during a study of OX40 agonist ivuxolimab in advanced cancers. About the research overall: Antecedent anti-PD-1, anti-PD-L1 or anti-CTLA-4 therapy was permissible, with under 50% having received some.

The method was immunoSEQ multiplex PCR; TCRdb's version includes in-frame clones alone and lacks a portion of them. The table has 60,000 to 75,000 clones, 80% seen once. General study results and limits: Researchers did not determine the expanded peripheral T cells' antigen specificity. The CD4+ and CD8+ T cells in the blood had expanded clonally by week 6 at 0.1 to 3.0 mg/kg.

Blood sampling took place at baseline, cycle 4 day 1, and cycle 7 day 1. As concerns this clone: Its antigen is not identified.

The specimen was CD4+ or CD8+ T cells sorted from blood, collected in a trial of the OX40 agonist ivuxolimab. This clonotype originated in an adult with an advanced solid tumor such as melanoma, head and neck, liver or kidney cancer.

CDR3 bases: TGCGCCAGCAGCTGGGGACTCAGGGCCGGGGGACCTAGCACAGATACGCAGTATTTT. Encoded protein: CASSWGLRAGGPSTDTQYF. V is TRBV5-1 and J is TRBJ2-3; a possible D gene is TRBD2 (6 bases). Trimming cost V 3 bases and J 0 bases, with 23 bases left between them. The CDR3 runs 19 residues. The germline V gene has CDR1 SGHRS and CDR2 YFSETQ.